The sample holds many counts of the clone carrying this T cell receptor (beta chain). This CDR3 is 12 amino acids long. Trimming removed 0 bases from V and 4 bases from J, with 7 bases in between. In germline, CDR1 is DFQATT, CDR2 SNEGSKA (reference sequence). This specimen belongs to a study of identical twins. TCRdb analysed the 5' RACE reads with MiXCR anew, one entry per CDR3 protein. The top ten hold approximately 14% of the sample, which has some 790,000 distinct CDR3 sequences, 15% to 20% seen once. The same data also contributed to another study, on T cells expressing NK-cell markers.

Material for sequencing was PBMCs. This sequence was found in a woman younger than 30 in good health. V gene TRBV20-1 combines with J gene TRBJ2-7; no clear D gene. The CDR3 DNA reads TGCAGTGCTAGAGAAGGAGAGTACGAGCAGTACTTC. Translation gives CSAREGEYEQYF.